This T cell receptor beta chain appears in the sequencing data of a study of T-cell reconstitution after alpha-beta-depleted transplantation in children. Findings and limits, study-wide: Some patients owed their high day-60 TCRbeta diversity to surviving recipient T cells and thymic progenitors.

A library of TCRbeta sequences, prepared with unique molecular identifiers, was generated. TCRdb re-analysed the PCR reads in MiXCR, keeping a single row per CDR3 protein. This table has about 440,000 distinct CDR3 sequences, roughly 43% appearing once. The CDR3 covers 11 residues. Germline V CDR1 and CDR2: SQVTM, ANQGSEA. Trimming took off 6 bases at V and 2 bases at J, with 7 bases between the two ends. Ten or more counts support this clonotype. The antigen remains undetermined. The V gene is TRBV29-1, the J gene TRBJ1-2; D remains ambiguous. The source is a girl aged 2-10 years with aplastic anemia, due to receive a stem cell transplant. The starting material was PBMCs, obtained before TCRalphabeta/CD19-depleted stem cell transplant. The CDR3 nucleotides are TGCAGCGTGGCTCCGAACTATGGCTACACCTTC. Protein product: CSVAPNYGYTF.